The sample holds a few counts of the clone carrying this T cell receptor beta chain. Its specificity is not known. The data are from a study of T cell repertoires in cytomegalovirus infection. Study conclusions and caveats: The cumulative frequency of public TCR beta families identified carriers of CMV plus the relevant HLA. Ex vivo, HLA-C-restricted CMV-specific TCR beta clonotypes prevailed over the rest of the response.

The CDR3 consists of 16 residues. After removal of 1 base from V and 2 bases from J, the junction contained 6 bases not matched to a gene. Per germline, CDR1 MNHEY and CDR2 SMNVEV (reference sequence). In TCRdb, the reads were re-called with MiXCR into one record per CDR3 protein. The table shows about 770,000 distinct CDR3 sequences, with 25% to 30% occurring only once. The sample consisted of cultured CD8+ T cells from PBMCs, taken from culture after CMV antigen stimulation. This sequence joins TRBV27 and TRBJ1-1; 8 bases align to TRBD1. This TCR came from a human donor in good health (CMV status not recorded). Some clones in this sample may be carry-over from other donors' samples. CDR3 region: CASSLYGRGQNTEAFF. CDR3 in DNA: TGTGCCAGCAGTTTATATGGCAGGGGGCAAAACACTGAAGCTTTCTTT.